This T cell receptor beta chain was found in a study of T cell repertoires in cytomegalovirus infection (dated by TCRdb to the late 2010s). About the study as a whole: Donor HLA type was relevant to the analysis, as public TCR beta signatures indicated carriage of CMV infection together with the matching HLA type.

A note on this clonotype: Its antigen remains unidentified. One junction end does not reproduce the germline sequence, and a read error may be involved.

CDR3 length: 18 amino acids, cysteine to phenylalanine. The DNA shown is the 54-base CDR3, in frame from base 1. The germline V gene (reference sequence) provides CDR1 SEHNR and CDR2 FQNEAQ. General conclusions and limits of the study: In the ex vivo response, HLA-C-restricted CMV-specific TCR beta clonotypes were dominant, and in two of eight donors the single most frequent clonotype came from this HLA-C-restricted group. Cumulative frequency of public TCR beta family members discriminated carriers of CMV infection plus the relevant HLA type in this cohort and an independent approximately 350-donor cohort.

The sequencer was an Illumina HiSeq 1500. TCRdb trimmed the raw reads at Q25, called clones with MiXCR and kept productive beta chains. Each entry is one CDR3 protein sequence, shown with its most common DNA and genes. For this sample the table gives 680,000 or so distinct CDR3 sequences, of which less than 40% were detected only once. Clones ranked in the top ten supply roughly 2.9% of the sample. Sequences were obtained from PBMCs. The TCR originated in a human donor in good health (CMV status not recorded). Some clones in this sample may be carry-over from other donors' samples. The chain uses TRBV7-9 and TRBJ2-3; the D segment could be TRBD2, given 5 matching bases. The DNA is TGTGCCAGCAGCCCCGGGCGAGTGAGCGGTTCTAGCACAGATACGCATTATTTT. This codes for CASSPGRVSGSSTDTHYF.